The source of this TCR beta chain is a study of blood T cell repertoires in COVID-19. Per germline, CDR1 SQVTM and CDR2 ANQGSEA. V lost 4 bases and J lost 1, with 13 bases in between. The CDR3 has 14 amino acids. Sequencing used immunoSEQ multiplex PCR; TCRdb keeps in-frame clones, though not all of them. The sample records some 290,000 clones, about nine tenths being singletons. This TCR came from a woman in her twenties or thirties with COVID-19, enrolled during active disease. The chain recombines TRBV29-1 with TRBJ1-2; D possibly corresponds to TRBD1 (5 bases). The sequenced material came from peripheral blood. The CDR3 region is CSVAGGLNNYGYTF. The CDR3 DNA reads TGCAGCGTTGCGGGGGGATTAAATAACTATGGCTACACCTTC. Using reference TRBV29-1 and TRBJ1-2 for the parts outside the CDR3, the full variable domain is SAVISQKPSRDICQRGTSLTIQCQVDSQVTMMFWYRQQPGQSLTLIATANQGSEATYESGFVIDKFPISRPNLTFSTLTVSNMSPEDSSIYLCSVAGGLNNYGYTFGSGTRLTVV.